This is a list of T cell receptor beta chains from one sample in a study of metastatic and nonmetastatic thyroid tumors. TCRdb re-clonotyped the PCR reads via MiXCR. The sample lists 24,000 or so clones; around a fifth were seen once. The sample comprised blood. These receptors came from a male donor with papillary thyroid cancer or a benign thyroid nodule (not recorded which). Some clones in this sample may be carry-over from other donors' samples. CDR3s include the opening cysteine and the closing phenylalanine or tryptophan. A D gene is named only where the DNA matches it firmly. Some rows have no size entry. The others give once, few or many, or a class for an expanded clone.

clone_size d_call j_call v_call cdr3_nt cdr3_aa
many - TRBJ2-5 TRBV5-1 TGCGCCAGCACACAGGAGCAAGAGACCCAGTACTTC CASTQEQETQYF
many TRBD2 TRBJ2-1 TRBV25-1 TGTGCCAGCTCCTTGGCGGGAGAAATAGATGAGCAGTTCTTC CASSLAGEIDEQFF
- TRBD1 TRBJ2-2 TRBV6-1 TGTGCCAGCAGTGAATCCGGGACAGGGGGCTTTGGGGAGCTGTTTTTT CASSESGTGGFGELFF
few - TRBJ1-2 TRBV4-1 TGCGCCAGCAGCTCCGGGACGGACAACTATGGCTACACCTTC CASSSGTDNYGYTF
many TRBD2 TRBJ2-5 TRBV9 TGTGCCAGCAGCGGCGGGAGTCCCGGAGAGACCCAGTACTTC CASSGGSPGETQYF
many - TRBJ1-1 TRBV29-1 TGCAGCGTCAACGACAGGTACACTGAAGCTTTCTTT CSVNDRYTEAFF
medium-sized - TRBJ2-7 TRBV27 TGTGCCAGCAGTTTATCGATTTCGGGAGAGCAGTACTTC CASSLSISGEQYF
many - TRBJ2-7 TRBV4-1 TGCGCCAGCAGCCAAGAGACAGCCGAGCAGTACTTC CASSQETAEQYF
many TRBD1 TRBJ2-1 TRBV9 TGTGCCAGCAGCGTACCGACAGGGTCCAATGAGCAGTTCTTC CASSVPTGSNEQFF
many - TRBJ2-1 TRBV7-2 TGTGCCAGCATCCAAGGCCCCTCTCGTGGTGAGCAGTTCTTC CASIQGPSRGEQFF
many - TRBJ1-2 TRBV3-1 TGTGCCAGCAGCCGTTTACTACAGGGAGAAGGTGGCTACACCTTC CASSRLLQGEGGYTF
- - TRBJ1-2 TRBV7-3 TGTGCCAGCAGCTTCGGGATCCCCCCCTACACCTTC CASSFGIPPYTF
- - TRBJ2-3 TRBV28 TGTGCCAGCAGTCTCGTTAACGCAGATACGCAGTATTTT CASSLVNADTQYF
few - TRBJ2-3 TRBV19 TGTGCCAGTAGTTTGGAGGCTGATACGCAGTATTTT CASSLEADTQYF
many - TRBJ2-7 TRBV25-1 TGTGCCAGCAGTGAATCTCCCCTGTACGAGCAGTACTTC CASSESPLYEQYF
many - TRBJ1-4 TRBV5-5 TGTGCCAGCAGCTCTAGGCAGGTAGAAAAACTGTTTTTT CASSSRQVEKLFF
- - TRBJ2-7 TRBV18 TGTGCCAGCTCACCACCGGGGTCAAGTAGACTCTACGAGCAGTACTTC CASSPPGSSRLYEQYF